This T cell receptor beta chain is drawn from a study of T cells in tumors after PD-1 blockade. Overall study: Some patients also took daily vismodegib 150 mg during anti-PD-1 treatment.

As concerns this clone: What it recognizes is unknown.

Before and after PD-1 blockade, biopsies were collected from the same primary tumor site. Germline assignment: CDR1 SQVTM and CDR2 ANQGSEA. This CDR3 contains 13 residues. Germline trimming cut 2 bases from V and 4 bases from J; bases unmatched to any gene: 4. Whole-study results and caveats: About 41% of tumor TCR clonotypes were also found in blood. In squamous cell carcinoma, approximately 50% of expanded exhausted clones were novel.

The data were produced by immunoSEQ multiplex PCR, yet TCRdb's version contains in-frame clones alone and is incomplete. Of around 14,000 clones listed, 65% to 70% are singletons. Here the sequenced sample was tumor tissue, taken after anti-PD-1 treatment. The source is a human donor with cutaneous squamous cell carcinoma. The chain is built from TRBV29-1 and TRBJ1-2; 7 bases align to TRBD1. The CDR3 protein is CSVESRGAYGYTF. Written as DNA, the CDR3 is TGCAGCGTTGAAAGCAGGGGGGCCTATGGCTACACCTTC.